What follows are 9 T cell receptor beta chains derived from one specimen sequenced in a study of blood T cell repertoires in COVID-19. Profiling relied on immunoSEQ multiplex PCR, and the TCRdb table lists in-frame clones only, not all of them. The sample yields 250,000 or so clones, about 79% seen once. The specimen sequenced was peripheral blood. The receptors originated from a man aged 40-55 years who had recovered from COVID-19.

The J gene is TRBJ2-5, the V gene TRBV24-1, with 9 nucleotides matching TRBD1. This CDR3 spans 15 amino acids. Germline CDR1 KGHDR, CDR2 SFDVKD. V lost 5 bases, J lost 2 bases, and 5 bases stayed unmatched. CDR3 coding DNA: TGTGCCACCAGTGGTGGTGGGACAGGGCAAGAGACCCAGTACTTC. It translates to CATSGGGTGQETQYF.

The rearrangement joins TRBV5-6 to TRBJ1-5; D gene uncertain. The V gene's germline CDR1 is SGHDT and CDR2 YYEEEE. V was shortened by 6 bases and J by 3 bases, with 16 bases between the two germline ends. The CDR3 sequence is 15 residues long. DNA for the CDR3: TGTGCCAGCACAAATATGGGCATCGCCAATCAGCCCCAGCATTTT. Protein: CASTNMGIANQPQHF.

This clone showed up just once. The chain joins TRBV3-1 (or the pseudogene TRBV3-2) to TRBJ2-1; 8 bases fit TRBD2. Germline CDR1 is LGHDT and CDR2 is YNNKEL (reference sequence). The CDR3 has 17 residues. Trimming took 2 bases from V and 2 from J; bases not matched to a gene: 8. The CDR3 region has the DNA TGTGCCAGCAGCCAACCGGGCCTTAGCGGGGCCTACAATGAGCAGTTCTTC. Its translation is CASSQPGLSGAYNEQFF.

About this clone itself: At one end the junction does not follow the germline gene, possibly because of a read error. The chain is built from TRBV7-7 and TRBJ2-3; weak D call: TRBD2 (5 bases). This CDR3 region has 13 residues. CDR1 and CDR2 from the germline V gene are SSHAT and FNYEAQ (reference sequence). DNA for the CDR3: TGTGCTAGCAGCTTAGACCTGAGCGGTACGCAGTATTTT. The encoded protein is CASSLDLSGTQYF. The full variable domain, completed using reference TRBV7-7 and TRBJ2-3, is GAGVSQSPRYKVTKRGQDVTLRCDPISSHATLYWYQQALGQGPEFLTYFNYEAQPDKSGLPSDRFSAERPEGSISTLTIQRTEQRDSAMYRCASSLDLSGTQYFGPGTRLTVL.

V is TRBV5-4 and J is TRBJ2-3, with unresolved D. Per the germline V gene, CDR1 is SGHNT and CDR2 is YYREEE (reference sequence). The CDR3 length is 15 residues. V was cut by 2 bases and J by 1 base, with 11 bases left in between. As DNA, the CDR3 is TGTGCCAGCAGCTTATTCAGGTTCGGCACAGATACGCAGTATTTT. It specifies CASSLFRFGTDTQYF.

As DNA, the CDR3 is TGCGCCAGCAGCCAAGAGGGGACAGACTACGAGCAGTACTTC. Translated: CASSQEGTDYEQYF. V gene TRBV4-1 combines with J gene TRBJ2-7; 7 nucleotides match TRBD1. The CDR3 has 14 residues. J gave up 3 bases and V 0 bases, and 2 bases lay outside the gene matches. Germline CDR1 and CDR2: MGHRA and YSYEKL.

The rearrangement joins TRBV20-1 to TRBJ2-7; D is ambiguous. The germline V gene encodes CDR1 DFQATT and CDR2 SNEGSKA (reference sequence). V gave up 6 bases and J gave up 3 bases, with 9 bases separating them. The CDR3 runs to 11 residues. CDR3 bases: TGCAGTGCGGCCCCAGGCTACGAGCAGTACTTC. Translating gives CSAAPGYEQYF.

This chain uses TRBV2 with TRBJ2-2; perhaps TRBD1 as D (7 bases). CDR1 and CDR2 from the germline V gene are SNHLY and FYNNEI. With 2 bases removed from V and 4 bases from J, the gap between germline ends came to 14 bases. The CDR3 runs 16 residues. CDR3 sequence: CASSELRGRGTGELFF. The DNA of the CDR3 is TGTGCCAGCAGTGAATTAAGGGGGCGGGGCACCGGGGAGCTGTTTTTT.

This clone was observed a single time. The chain is built from TRBV20-1 and TRBJ1-3; D is unresolved. The CDR3 extends over 14 amino acids. Trimming pared 3 bases from V and 2 bases from J, leaving 11 bases between. CDR1 DFQATT and CDR2 SNEGSKA come from the germline V gene (reference sequence). Written as DNA, the CDR3 is TGCAGTGCTAGTTCGGCAGGCCCTGGAAACACCATATATTTT. Encoded protein: CSASSAGPGNTIYF.